The T cell receptor (beta chain) described here comes from a study of lung T cells in sarcoidosis with Löfgren's syndrome. Background on the study: CD4+ T cells build up in sarcoidosis bronchoalveolar lavage fluid. Regarding the study as a whole: These T cells were suggested, not shown, to recognize a putative antigen. Shared TRAV12-1 and TRBV2 CDR3 motifs were reported across several patients.

One entry per CDR3 protein, called by TCRdb with MiXCR from the reads. The sample holds more than 8,500 distinct CDR3 sequences, under 25% seen once. By sample fraction, this clonotype is medium-sized (0.01 to 0.1%). What it recognizes is unknown. Germline CDR1 is SGHAT and CDR2 is FQNNGV. V dropped 5 bases and J dropped 4 bases, with 17 bases sitting between them. The CDR3 has 15 residues. The rearrangement links TRBV11-2 to TRBJ2-5; maybe TRBD2 (5 bases). The clonotype originates from a human donor with sarcoidosis (Löfgren's syndrome or another form), or a control subject (not recorded which). Sequenced input: CD4+ T cells from bronchoalveolar lavage fluid. CDR3 in amino acids: CASSLNLGRGETQYF. CDR3 sequence (DNA): TGTGCCAGCAGCCTTAACCTTGGACGGGGAGAGACCCAGTACTTC.